This T cell receptor (beta chain) comes out of a study of Graves' ophthalmopathy and Graves' hyperthyroidism. Findings and caveats of the study: Appearing in blood as well were most expanded thyroid clonotypes above 0.001 frequency. Sensitivity of around 88% and specificity of around 80% were achieved when a 13-signature model separated ophthalmopathy from stable hyperthyroidism.

Amplified material comprised TCR beta CDR3 regions derived from RNA transcripts. In the first round, RT-PCR was carried out with HTBI primers, and a multiplex PCR formed the second round. MiXCR, run by TCRdb on the multiplex PCR reads, gives a single entry per CDR3 protein. The repertoire includes over a million distinct CDR3 sequences, about 38% of them detected once, and over 8.5% sits in the top ten. The study recruited hyperthyroidism patients aged 18 to 65 who were newly diagnosed, under 2 months' duration. This clonotype was found many times. The antigen is unknown. This CDR3 has 15 amino acids. Germline CDR1 reads SEHNR; CDR2 reads FQNEAQ (reference sequence). V was cut by 5 bases and J by 6 bases, with 17 bases left in between.

The receptor comes from an adult man with Graves' hyperthyroidism. What was sequenced was peripheral blood or thyroid tissue (not recorded which). The chain couples TRBV7-9 to TRBJ1-5; possible D gene TRBD1, 6 bases. CDR3 coding DNA: TGTGCCAGCAGCCCGAGAGAGGGAGGGGGTCAGCCCCAGCATTTT. Translating it yields CASSPREGGGQPQHF.